The 9 T cell receptor beta chains presented below share a single source sample, sequenced in a study of a mutant IDH1 vaccine in newly diagnosed glioma. Their target antigens are unknown. Described time point: week 11, during vaccination. Vaccination used 300 ug of mutant IDH1 20-mer peptide per dose, with topical imiquimod. The method was immunoSEQ multiplex PCR; TCRdb's version includes in-frame clones alone and lacks a portion of them. The sample records 35,000 to 50,000 clones, 84% being singletons. Sequencing was performed on PBMCs, taken from a glioma patient whose treatment included an IDH1 peptide vaccine. All receptors come from a man aged 35 to 55 with glioma.

V usage is TRBV11-3 and J usage is TRBJ2-3; 16 bases map to TRBD2. Germline V lookup: CDR1 SGHNT, CDR2 YENEEA. V shed 5 bases, J shed 9 bases, and the junction held 5 bases outside the gene matches. This CDR3 comprises 15 residues. The CDR3 spells CASSGTSGRAGTQYF. CDR3 coding DNA: TGTGCCAGCAGCGGGACTAGCGGGAGGGCCGGCACGCAGTATTTT.

V and J are TRBV6-6 and TRBJ1-4; no definite D call. V was pared by 4 bases and J by 16 bases, with 13 bases between. Germline V gene sequence: CDR1 MNHNY, CDR2 SVGAGI (reference sequence). CDR3 length equals 11 residues. CDR3 sequence reads: CASSSDSTGFF. CDR3 nucleotide sequence: TGTGCCAGCAGTTCCGACTCGACGGGGTTTTTT.

There are a few counts of this clone. V is TRBV5-1 and J is TRBJ2-2; 9 nucleotides line up with TRBD2. CDR1 is SGHRS and CDR2 is YFSETQ in the germline V gene. The CDR3 loop spans 17 amino acids. V was clipped by 1 base and J by 6 bases; unmatched bases: 10. The CDR3 region is CASSLRASGTGAGELFF. CDR3 bases: TGCGCCAGCAGCTTGAGGGCTAGCGGGACCGGCGCCGGGGAGCTGTTTTTT.

The chain recombines TRBV7-2 with TRBJ2-7; D is perhaps TRBD2 (5 bases). Between the trimmed V and J ends, which lost 1 base and 7 bases, there was a span of 11 bases. The CDR3 is made up of 13 amino acids. CDR1 SGHTA and CDR2 FQGNSA come from the germline V gene. CDR3 coding DNA: TGTGCCAGCAGCTTAGGATCAACGGGGGAGCAGTACTTC. This encodes CASSLGSTGEQYF.

The chain employs TRBV27 and TRBJ1-1, with TRBD1 as a possible D gene (5 bases). With 9 bases removed from V and 8 bases from J, the gap between germline ends came to 13 bases. This CDR3 comprises 11 residues. The germline CDR1 and CDR2 sequences are MNHEY and SMNVEV (reference sequence). The CDR3 loop reads CASRTKGEAFF. The CDR3 region has the DNA TGTGCCAGTCGAACCAAGGGGGAAGCTTTCTTT.

The chain uses TRBV5-1 and TRBJ1-4; D unresolved. Germline CDR1 is SGHRS and CDR2 is YFSETQ. The ends were cut back, 0 bases at V and 1 base at J, with 4 bases in the middle. This CDR3 contains 14 residues. CDR3 sequence reads: CASSLGLTNEKLFF. CDR3 nucleotide sequence: TGCGCCAGCAGCTTGGGGTTAACTAATGAAAAACTGTTTTTT.

A single count supports this clone. The chain recombines TRBV7-9 with TRBJ2-2; D is unclear. The length of the CDR3 is 14 residues. Trimming removed 1 base from V and 2 bases from J, with 5 bases in between. Per the germline V gene, CDR1 is SEHNR and CDR2 is FQNEAQ (reference sequence). CDR3 amino acids: CASSLEYNTGELFF. CDR3 DNA sequence: TGTGCCAGCAGCTTAGAGTATAACACCGGGGAGCTGTTTTTT.

The CDR3 loop reads CASSVSSGLNTGELFF. For the CDR3, the DNA is TGTGCCAGCAGCGTATCGAGCGGATTAAACACCGGGGAGCTGTTTTTT. The chain uses TRBV9 and TRBJ2-2, with a weak D call TRBD2 (5 bases). Germline lookup yields CDR1 SGDLS and CDR2 YYNGEE. V lost 1 base to trimming and J lost 2 bases, with 12 bases between them. The length of the CDR3 is 16 residues.

Notes on this clone: The junction departs from germline at one end; a sequencing error may be responsible. CDR3 nucleotides: TGTGCCGGCAGTCCCCACGCGAACACTGAAGCTTTCTTT. Amino acid sequence: CAGSPHANTEAFF. The V and J genes are TRBV6-6 and TRBJ1-1; D remains ambiguous. CDR1 and CDR2 (germline): MNHNY, SVGAGI (reference sequence). This CDR3 region has 13 residues.